The 22 T cell receptor beta chains below were found in one sample sequenced in a study of OX40 agonist ivuxolimab in advanced cancers. Sequencing was performed with immunoSEQ multiplex PCR; in TCRdb, only in-frame clones are kept and a portion is missing. Here the sample spans roughly 110,000 clones, under 95% being singletons. The sample here was CD4+ or CD8+ T cells sorted from blood, taken in a trial of the OX40 agonist ivuxolimab. These receptors were collected from an adult with an advanced solid tumor such as melanoma, head and neck, liver or kidney cancer.

V gene TRBV5-1 combines with J gene TRBJ1-2; TRBD1 matches at 9 bases. CDR1 SGHRS and CDR2 YFSETQ come from the germline V gene. There are 14 residues in the CDR3. The V and J ends lost 4 bases and 3 bases, in that order; junction bases with no gene match: 4. CDR3 sequence (DNA): TGCGCCAGCAGCGACGGGGACAGGGACTATGGCTACACCTTC. It is translated as CASSDGDRDYGYTF.

The chain carries TRBV28 and TRBJ1-4, with TRBD1 as a possible D gene (5 bases). Trimming left V 2 bases short and J 4 bases short, with 8 bases between. Germline loops: CDR1 MDHEN, CDR2 SYDVKM. This CDR3 region has 14 residues. The CDR3 DNA reads as TGTGCCAGCAGTTTACCCCAGGGTAATGAAAAACTGTTTTTT. It yields the protein CASSLPQGNEKLFF.

This chain joins TRBV5-6 and TRBJ2-7, with unresolved D. V gave up 0 bases and J gave up 1 base, with 8 bases separating them. There are 14 residues in the CDR3. From germline, CDR1 is SGHDT and CDR2 YYEEEE. The CDR3 bases are TGTGCCAGCAGCTTGGGCCTGGAGTCCTACGAGCAGTACTTC. Protein product: CASSLGLESYEQYF.

The V call is TRBV6-5, the J call TRBJ2-1, with D perhaps matching TRBD2 (6 bases). Trimming left V 2 bases short and J 8 bases short, with 16 bases between. The CDR3 is made up of 15 amino acids. Germline V CDR1 and CDR2: MNHEY, SVGAGI. DNA for the CDR3: TGTGCCAGCAGTTACAGGGGCCCGAGGGAGGATGAGCAGTTCTTC. It yields the protein CASSYRGPREDEQFF.

The rearrangement links TRBV18 to TRBJ2-2, with D tentatively TRBD2 (5 bases). Trimming cost V 4 bases and J 3 bases, with 9 bases left between them. Germline-derived CDR1 and CDR2 are KGHSH and LQKENI. The CDR3 length is 14 residues. DNA for the CDR3: TGTGCCAGCTCACTTACTAGGGACACCGGGGAGCTGTTTTTT. It translates to CASSLTRDTGELFF.

V is TRBV5-4 and J is TRBJ2-1; 9 nucleotides match TRBD2. With 2 bases clipped from V and 7 bases from J, the junction kept 10 bases outside the gene matches. From germline, CDR1 is SGHNT and CDR2 YYREEE (reference sequence). The CDR3 is made up of 16 amino acids. The CDR3 protein is CASSFWLLAGSNEQFF. The CDR3 bases are TGTGCCAGCAGCTTTTGGTTGCTAGCGGGATCGAATGAGCAGTTCTTC. The entire variable domain, with the rest obtained from reference TRBV5-4 and TRBJ2-1, is as follows: ETGVTQSPTHLIKTRGQQVTLRCSSQSGHNTVSWYQQALGQGPQFIFQYYREEENGRGNFPPRFSGLQFPNYSSELNVNALELDDSALYLCASSFWLLAGSNEQFFGPGTRLTVL.

This clone was seen a single time. The chain is built from TRBV7-3 and TRBJ1-2, with a weak D call TRBD1 (5 bases). V lost 2 bases, J lost 4 bases, and 20 bases lay in between. Looked up from germline, CDR1 is SGHTA and CDR2 is FQGTGA. The CDR3 covers 17 residues. CDR3 residues: CASSLGLSREISYGYTF. In DNA, the CDR3 is TGTGCCAGCAGCTTAGGATTAAGCAGGGAGATTAGCTATGGCTACACCTTC.

This sequence joins TRBV10-3 and TRBJ1-5, with 9 bases matching TRBD1. The germline V gene encodes CDR1 ENHRY and CDR2 SYGVKD. The CDR3 length is 14 residues. V lost 6 bases to trimming and J lost 1 base; unmatched junction nucleotides: 1. The CDR3 bases are TGTGCCATCAGACAGGGGGCGAGCAATCAGCCCCAGCATTTT. This codes for CAIRQGASNQPQHF.

The V and J genes are TRBV7-3 and TRBJ2-6, with D unresolved. Germline V gene lookup returns CDR1 SGHTA and CDR2 FQGTGA. The CDR3 spans 16 residues. Trimming removed 0 bases at V and 0 bases at J, with 6 bases between. The CDR3 nucleotides read TGTGCCAGCAGCTTAACGTACAGCTCTGGGGCCAACGTCCTGACTTTC. Translation gives CASSLTYSSGANVLTF.

The chain employs TRBV28 and TRBJ2-3, with a weak D call TRBD2 (6 bases). Trimming stripped 10 bases from V and 1 base from J, with 24 bases between. The CDR3 length is 17 residues. Germline V gene sequence: CDR1 MDHEN, CDR2 SYDVKM. The CDR3 reads CATYPSRGSGGTDTQYF. DNA for the CDR3: TGTGCCACTTACCCCTCACGGGGGAGTGGGGGCACAGATACGCAGTATTTT.

Comments on this clone: One junction end disagrees with the germline gene, perhaps due to a read error. The chain combines TRBV5-6 with TRBJ2-7; 11 positions match TRBD2. Germline V lookup: CDR1 SGHDT, CDR2 YYEEEE. CDR3 length: 11 residues. The CDR3 is CASSRTSGQGF. The CDR3 DNA follows: TGTGCCAGCAGCAGGACTAGCGGGCAAGGCTTC.

The chain joins TRBV10-1 to TRBJ2-5; 7 bases are shared with TRBD1. The CDR3 spans 13 residues. Germline lookup yields CDR1 WNHNN and CDR2 SYGVQD (reference sequence). Germline trimming cut 3 bases from V and 4 bases from J; bases unmatched to any gene: 2. CDR3 amino acids: CASSENRGETQYF. In DNA form, the CDR3 reads TGCGCCAGCAGTGAAAACAGGGGAGAGACCCAGTACTTC.

This chain connects TRBV5-6 to TRBJ2-7; D remains ambiguous. The CDR3 is 12 residues long. Germline assignment: CDR1 SGHDT and CDR2 YYEEEE. The germline V and J ends were trimmed by 2 bases and 7 bases, with 10 bases remaining between them. CDR3 region: CASSLSLLEQYF. The CDR3 DNA reads TGTGCCAGCAGCTTATCTCTCTTGGAGCAGTACTTC.

The gene calls are TRBV10-3 and TRBJ2-1; D may be TRBD2 (5 bases). The CDR3 covers 17 residues. V dropped 4 bases and J dropped 8 bases, with 24 bases sitting between them. Per germline, CDR1 ENHRY and CDR2 SYGVKD. CDR3 region: CAISVWAPASPGDEQFF. The CDR3 nucleotides are TGTGCCATCAGTGTATGGGCCCCGGCTAGCCCTGGCGATGAGCAGTTCTTC.

This chain links TRBV7-9 with TRBJ1-2; 10 nucleotides line up with TRBD1. The V and J ends lost 5 bases and 4 bases, in that order; junction bases with no gene match: 13. The CDR3 extends over 17 amino acids. Germline CDR1 is SEHNR and CDR2 is FQNEAQ (reference sequence). Here the CDR3 DNA reads TGTGCCAGCAGCCCAACCCCAGGACAGGGGGTAAGCTATGGCTACACCTTC. Protein product: CASSPTPGQGVSYGYTF.

The chain couples TRBV2 to TRBJ2-7; TRBD2 agrees at 12 bases. The length of the CDR3 is 14 residues. Germline V gives CDR1 SNHLY, CDR2 FYNNEI. V shed 4 bases, J shed 5 bases, and the junction held 3 bases outside the gene matches. CDR3 DNA: TGTGCCAGCAGTGGGACTAGCGGGATAGACGAGCAGTACTTC. Translating it yields CASSGTSGIDEQYF.

This clone has just a few counts. V and J are TRBV6-1 and TRBJ2-5; D is unclear. Trimming removed 1 base from V and 0 bases from J, with 9 bases in between. Per germline, CDR1 MNHNS and CDR2 SASEGT. The CDR3 contains 15 residues. CDR3 residues: CASSEGVSYQETQYF. The CDR3 DNA reads as TGTGCCAGCAGTGAAGGTGTAAGTTACCAAGAGACCCAGTACTTC.

The CDR3 region has the DNA TGCAGCGTTGGGGGACAGGGATGGACAGATACGCAGTATTTT. It yields the protein CSVGGQGWTDTQYF. This rearrangement joins TRBV29-1 to TRBJ2-3; 9 nucleotides line up with TRBD1. The germline gives CDR1 SQVTM, CDR2 ANQGSEA. The CDR3 spans 14 residues. V shed 4 bases and J 3 bases; nucleotides not matched to a gene: 5.

This chain links TRBV19 with TRBJ2-3, with D tentatively TRBD1 (6 bases). CDR1 and CDR2 from the germline V gene are LNHDA and SQIVND (reference sequence). The CDR3 covers 14 residues. V was pared by 2 bases and J by 1 base, with 7 bases between. CDR3 protein: CASSIRTGTDTQYF. CDR3 nucleotide sequence: TGTGCCAGTAGTATAAGGACAGGCACAGATACGCAGTATTTT.

The sample holds a few counts of this clone. The sample holds other DNA sequences that translate to the same CDR3. This chain joins TRBV18 and TRBJ2-3, with D uncertain. The length of the CDR3 is 13 residues. Per germline, CDR1 KGHSH and CDR2 LQKENI. V was cut by 0 bases and J by 0 bases, with 1 base left in between. For the CDR3, the DNA is TGTGCCAGCTCACCACCGAGCACAGATACGCAGTATTTT. Amino acid sequence: CASSPPSTDTQYF.

V is TRBV4-2 and J is TRBJ2-7; 13 bases match TRBD2. The CDR3 has 15 amino acids. Germline CDR1 and CDR2: LGHNA and YNFKEQ. The J segment lost 2 bases and the V segment lost 4 bases, leaving 2 bases of the junction unmatched. The CDR3 DNA is TGTGCCAGCAGCCGAGGGACTAGCGGGGCCTACGAGCAGTACTTC. Its translation: CASSRGTSGAYEQYF.

The V call is TRBV28, the J call TRBJ2-7; 8 bases match TRBD1. The junction had 3 bases not matched to a gene; V was cut back by 5 bases and J by 3 bases. This CDR3 comprises 13 residues. In germline, CDR1 is MDHEN, CDR2 SYDVKM. The CDR3 DNA reads as TGTGCCAGCAGTCGTACAGGGGGCTACGAGCAGTACTTC. It encodes CASSRTGGYEQYF.